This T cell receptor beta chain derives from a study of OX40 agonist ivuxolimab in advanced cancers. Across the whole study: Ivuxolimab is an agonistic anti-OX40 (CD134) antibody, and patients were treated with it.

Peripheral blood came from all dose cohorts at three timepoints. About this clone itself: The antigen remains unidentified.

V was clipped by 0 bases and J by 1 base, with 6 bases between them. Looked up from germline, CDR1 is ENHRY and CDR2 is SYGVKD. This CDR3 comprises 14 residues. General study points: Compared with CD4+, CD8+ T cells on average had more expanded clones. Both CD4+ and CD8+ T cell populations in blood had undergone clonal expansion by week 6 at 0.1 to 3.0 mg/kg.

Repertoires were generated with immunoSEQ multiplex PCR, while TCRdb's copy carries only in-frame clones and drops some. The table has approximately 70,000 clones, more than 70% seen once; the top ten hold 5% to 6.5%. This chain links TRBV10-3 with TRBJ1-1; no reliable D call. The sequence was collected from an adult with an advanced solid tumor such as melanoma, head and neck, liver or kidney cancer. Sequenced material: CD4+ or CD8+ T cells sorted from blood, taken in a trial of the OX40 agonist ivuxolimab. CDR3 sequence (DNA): TGTGCCATCAGTGAGTCCCGACAGAACACTGAAGCTTTCTTT. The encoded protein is CAISESRQNTEAFF.